The next 27 T cell receptor beta chains were all read from a single sample in a study of CD8 T cells in ankylosing spondylitis. One entry per CDR3 protein, called by TCRdb with MiXCR from the 5' RACE reads. The table includes around 490,000 distinct CDR3 sequences, less than 6% detected once. Overall study findings and caveats: Under 10 highly homologous variants formed a TCR beta motif that appeared characteristic of ankylosing spondylitis blood.

No antigen is known for these receptors. Sequenced sample: blood, either unsorted or a sorted T cell fraction (not recorded which). All receptors come from a male donor with ankylosing spondylitis.

Ten or more counts support this clonotype. The chain employs TRBV29-1 and TRBJ2-7, with TRBD1 matching 9 bases. Germline loops: CDR1 SQVTM, CDR2 ANQGSEA. The CDR3 has 13 residues. V was clipped by 7 bases and J by 3 bases; unmatched bases: 7. CDR3 amino acids: CSAGTGRDYEQYF. DNA for the CDR3: TGCAGCGCGGGGACAGGGAGGGACTACGAGCAGTACTTC.

The gene calls are TRBV7-2 and TRBJ2-7; D possibly matches TRBD1 or TRBD2 (5 bases each). The germline V gene encodes CDR1 SGHTA and CDR2 FQGNSA. Trimming took 5 bases from V and 3 from J, leaving 14 bases between them. CDR3 length: 14 residues. The CDR3 DNA reads as TGTGCCAGCAGCCGGGACGGAATAAACTACGAGCAGTACTTC. It yields the protein CASSRDGINYEQYF.

This clonotype was counted at least ten times. The CDR3 region is CSAEGHKNIQYF. In DNA, the CDR3 is TGCAGTGCCGAGGGACATAAAAACATTCAGTACTTC. The rearrangement joins TRBV20-1 to TRBJ2-4, with D possibly TRBD1 on 6 matching bases. Trimming removed 6 bases from V and 4 bases from J, with 10 bases in between. CDR3 length: 12 residues. Per germline, CDR1 DFQATT and CDR2 SNEGSKA (reference sequence).

The table lists this clonotype with many counts. The rearrangement joins TRBV10-3 to TRBJ2-2; D not resolved. Germline V CDR1 and CDR2: ENHRY, SYGVKD. This CDR3 is 13 amino acids long. Trimming stripped 4 bases from V and 3 bases from J, with 6 bases between. CDR3 region: CAISGAYTGELFF. CDR3 in DNA: TGTGCCATCAGTGGGGCCTACACCGGGGAGCTGTTTTTT.

This clonotype was recorded many times. This chain connects TRBV6-2 or TRBV6-3 to TRBJ1-5; TRBD1 matches 9 bases. CDR3 size: 18 residues. Germline CDR1 and CDR2: MNHEY and SVGEGT. With 2 bases clipped from V and 3 bases from J, the junction kept 11 bases outside the gene matches. The CDR3 DNA is TGTGCCAGCAGTTACCGCTTGGACAGGGGTAAAAACAATCAGCCCCAGCATTTT. The encoded protein is CASSYRLDRGKNNQPQHF.

This clonotype was recorded a few times. The rearrangement uses TRBV7-9 and TRBJ2-2, with TRBD2 matching over 7 bases. Germline lookup yields CDR1 SEHNR and CDR2 FQNEAQ (reference sequence). The CDR3 is 15 residues long. J was trimmed by 7 bases and V by 6 bases; bases with no gene match: 11. The DNA for the CDR3 is TGTGCCAGCAGGGGACTACTAGACACGGTCGGGGAGCTGTTTTTT. This encodes CASRGLLDTVGELFF.

At least ten counts were recorded for this clonotype. The chain carries TRBV4-3 and TRBJ1-2; possible D gene TRBD1, 6 bases. Trimming removed 4 bases at V and 8 bases at J, with 17 bases between. The CDR3 sequence is 14 residues long. CDR1 LGHNA and CDR2 YSLEER come from the germline V gene. The CDR3 region has the DNA TGCGCCAGCAGCCTAAGGGGGGCGGTCGGGGGCTACACCTTC. It encodes CASSLRGAVGGYTF.

This clonotype was detected ten times or more. The chain combines TRBV20-1 with TRBJ2-1; 10 positions match TRBD2. Germline CDR1 DFQATT, CDR2 SNEGSKA (reference sequence). This CDR3 contains 15 residues. V shed 0 bases, J shed 10 bases, and the junction held 9 bases outside the gene matches. The chain's CDR3 is CSARDRLAGALEQFF. The DNA of the CDR3 is TGCAGTGCTAGAGATCGGCTAGCGGGGGCTCTCGAGCAGTTCTTC.

This clonotype showed up many times. The chain carries TRBV6-5 and TRBJ1-1, with 8 positions matching TRBD1. V lost 6 bases to trimming and J lost 7 bases; unmatched junction nucleotides: 4. The CDR3 contains 12 residues. Germline CDR1 MNHEY, CDR2 SVGAGI. The CDR3, as DNA: TGTGCCAGCAGCCTCGACAGGGGTGAAGCTTTCTTT. Encoded protein: CASSLDRGEAFF.

This clonotype was recorded at least ten times. The J gene is TRBJ2-2, the V gene TRBV7-9; D unresolved. Germline V CDR1 and CDR2: SEHNR, FQNEAQ (reference sequence). CDR3 size: 14 residues. V was cut by 2 bases and J by 2 bases, with 6 bases left in between. The CDR3 protein is CASSLYLNTGELFF. The CDR3 bases are TGTGCCAGCAGCTTATATCTTAACACCGGGGAGCTGTTTTTT.

The rearrangement links TRBV4-3 to TRBJ2-1, with 9 bases aligning to TRBD1. Germline V gene data show CDR1 as LGHNA and CDR2 as YSLEER. V dropped 3 bases and J dropped 4; count of bases not matched to a gene: 7. The CDR3 loop spans 16 amino acids. The CDR3 here is CASSHEQGARYNEQFF. For the CDR3, the DNA is TGCGCCAGCAGCCATGAACAGGGGGCGCGTTACAATGAGCAGTTCTTC.

J is TRBJ1-1 and V is TRBV5-4, with TRBD1 matching 10 bases. V trimming: 3 bases; J trimming: 1 base; junction bases outside the gene matches: 3. The V gene's germline CDR1 is SGHNT and CDR2 YYREEE (reference sequence). The CDR3 is made up of 15 amino acids. CDR3 region: CASSWDRGWNTEAFF. DNA of the CDR3: TGTGCCAGCAGCTGGGACAGGGGATGGAACACTGAAGCTTTCTTT.

This clonotype has just a few counts. The rearrangement uses TRBV19 and TRBJ1-5; D ambiguous. The CDR3 runs 15 residues. Trimming pared 8 bases from V and 0 bases from J, leaving 14 bases between. Germline-derived CDR1 and CDR2 are LNHDA and SQIVND (reference sequence). This CDR3 is CASHTIGGSNQPQHF. CDR3 DNA: TGTGCCAGTCACACGATTGGCGGTAGCAATCAGCCCCAGCATTTT.

This clonotype showed up many times. The V call is TRBV7-9, the J call TRBJ2-5; the D is unclear. The CDR3 totals 14 residues. Germline loops: CDR1 SEHNR, CDR2 FQNEAQ (reference sequence). Trimming removed 5 bases at V and 4 bases at J, with 14 bases between. CDR3 nucleotides: TGTGCCAGCAGCGTAAGGAACCGGCCAGAGACCCAGTACTTC. It is translated as CASSVRNRPETQYF.

This chain uses TRBV20-1 with TRBJ2-5, with a tentative D call TRBD2 (6 bases). This CDR3 comprises 17 residues. The V end was cut by 6 bases, the J end by 0 bases, with 23 bases between. CDR1 is DFQATT, CDR2 SNEGSKA, per germline (reference sequence). The CDR3: CSALFGAAGPNQETQYF. The CDR3 bases are TGCAGTGCCCTTTTCGGGGCGGCGGGGCCAAACCAAGAGACCCAGTACTTC.

This clonotype was seen ten or more times. The rearrangement joins TRBV28 to TRBJ2-7; D ambiguous. Per the germline V gene, CDR1 is MDHEN and CDR2 is SYDVKM. Trimming stripped 1 base from V and 4 bases from J, with 8 bases between. The CDR3 consists of 13 residues. The CDR3 bases are TGTGCCAGCAGTTTATATGTGGGGTACGAGCAGTACTTC. It is translated as CASSLYVGYEQYF.

This clonotype was observed many times. J is TRBJ1-5 and V is TRBV20-1; no firm D call. This CDR3 contains 12 residues. The germline V and J ends were trimmed by 5 bases and 13 bases, with 18 bases remaining between them. Germline CDR1 and CDR2: DFQATT and SNEGSKA (reference sequence). Here the CDR3 reads CSAYTLEWQQHF. The CDR3 DNA reads TGCAGTGCTTACACCTTGGAGTGGCAGCAGCATTTT.

This clonotype was seen only a few times. The chain has TRBV25-1 and TRBJ2-1, with D perhaps TRBD1 (5 bases). CDR3 length: 14 residues. V dropped 2 bases and J dropped 8 bases, with 13 bases sitting between them. Germline V gene sequence: CDR1 MGHDK, CDR2 SYGVNS. This CDR3 reads CASSETGEYDEQFF. DNA of the CDR3: TGTGCCAGCAGTGAAACAGGAGAATACGATGAGCAGTTCTTC.

This clonotype came up many times. The chain is built from TRBV6-2 or TRBV6-3 and TRBJ2-5; D gene ambiguous. V was pared by 1 base and J by 2 bases, with 5 bases between. CDR3 length: 13 amino acids. Looked up from germline, CDR1 is MNHEY and CDR2 is SVGEGT. The CDR3 sequence: CASSYFTQETQYF. As DNA, the CDR3 is TGTGCCAGCAGTTACTTCACACAAGAGACCCAGTACTTC.

This clonotype was seen many times. V is TRBV7-8 and J is TRBJ2-1; 8 nucleotides align to TRBD2. With V trimmed by 7 bases and J by 2 bases, 10 bases remained unmatched. Germline CDR1 SGHVS, CDR2 FQNEAQ. The CDR3 sequence is 16 residues long. As DNA, the CDR3 is TGTGCCAGCACCGTCGGGGGGGCCTATCCCTACAATGAGCAGTTCTTC. It codes for CASTVGGAYPYNEQFF. The full variable domain, completed using reference TRBV7-8 and TRBJ2-1, is GAGVSQSPRYKVAKRGQDVALRCDPISGHVSLFWYQQALGQGPEFLTYFQNEAQLDKSGLPSDRFFAERPEGSVSTLKIQRTQQEDSAVYLCASTVGGAYPYNEQFFGPGTRLTVL.

This clonotype appeared many times. J is TRBJ2-7 and V is TRBV27, with a tentative D call TRBD1 (5 bases). Trimming took 3 bases from V and 4 from J, leaving 10 bases between them. Germline V CDR1 and CDR2: MNHEY, SMNVEV (reference sequence). The CDR3 has 13 amino acids. The CDR3 DNA sequence: TGTGCCAGCAGTTTTGGGGCAGCTTACGAGCAGTACTTC. It codes for CASSFGAAYEQYF.

V and J are TRBV29-1 and TRBJ2-5; 8 bases map to TRBD2. Trimming at V came to 8 bases and at J to 5 bases, leaving 13 bases not matched to a gene. This CDR3 has 14 residues. Per the germline V gene, CDR1 is SQVTM and CDR2 is ANQGSEA. CDR3 in DNA: TGCAGCTTCCTTGATCGGGGGGGCAGGGAGACCCAGTACTTC. It encodes CSFLDRGGRETQYF.

This clonotype occurred many times. J is TRBJ2-2 and V is TRBV20-1, with D perhaps being TRBD1 or TRBD2 (6 bases each). The CDR3 consists of 14 residues. Germline V lookup: CDR1 DFQATT, CDR2 SNEGSKA (reference sequence). V was cut by 6 bases and J by 5 bases, with 16 bases left in between. The CDR3 here is CSAQWGAGTGELFF. CDR3 bases: TGCAGTGCCCAGTGGGGGGCTGGAACCGGGGAGCTGTTTTTT.

The sample holds many counts of this clonotype. The chain carries TRBV27 and TRBJ2-7; D possibly uses TRBD1 or TRBD2 (6 bases each). The length of the CDR3 is 14 residues. V lost 5 bases, J lost 2 bases, and 13 bases lay in between. Germline CDR1 is MNHEY and CDR2 is SMNVEV (reference sequence). DNA for the CDR3: TGTGCCAGCAGTCCTAGGGGGGCAGCCTACGAGCAGTACTTC. This gives the protein CASSPRGAAYEQYF.

This clonotype came up many times. The chain employs TRBV7-2 and TRBJ1-1, with D tentatively TRBD1 (5 bases). Germline V gives CDR1 SGHTA, CDR2 FQGNSA. The CDR3 consists of 12 residues. V lost 8 bases and J lost 6, with 13 bases in between. The CDR3 is CASRRVGAEAFF. Written as DNA, the CDR3 is TGTGCCAGCCGCAGGGTTGGAGCTGAAGCTTTCTTT.

This clonotype was counted many times. V usage is TRBV7-2 and J usage is TRBJ1-1, with D maybe TRBD1 (5 bases). V lost 1 base and J 4 bases, leaving 16 bases between the germline ends. The CDR3 contains 16 residues. The V gene's germline CDR1 is SGHTA and CDR2 FQGNSA. CDR3 nucleotide sequence: TGTGCCAGCAGCTTAGAGGGTGAGGGACTGGGCACTGAAGCTTTCTTT. It is translated as CASSLEGEGLGTEAFF.

This clonotype was seen ten or more times. The rearrangement links TRBV12-3 or TRBV12-4 to TRBJ2-3; D is uncertain. The ends were cut back, 1 base at V and 0 bases at J, with 11 bases in the middle. The CDR3 has 16 residues. The CDR3 nucleotides read TGTGCCAGCAGTTTAGGCGACCGATCTAGCACAGATACGCAGTATTTT. Amino acid sequence: CASSLGDRSSTDTQYF.